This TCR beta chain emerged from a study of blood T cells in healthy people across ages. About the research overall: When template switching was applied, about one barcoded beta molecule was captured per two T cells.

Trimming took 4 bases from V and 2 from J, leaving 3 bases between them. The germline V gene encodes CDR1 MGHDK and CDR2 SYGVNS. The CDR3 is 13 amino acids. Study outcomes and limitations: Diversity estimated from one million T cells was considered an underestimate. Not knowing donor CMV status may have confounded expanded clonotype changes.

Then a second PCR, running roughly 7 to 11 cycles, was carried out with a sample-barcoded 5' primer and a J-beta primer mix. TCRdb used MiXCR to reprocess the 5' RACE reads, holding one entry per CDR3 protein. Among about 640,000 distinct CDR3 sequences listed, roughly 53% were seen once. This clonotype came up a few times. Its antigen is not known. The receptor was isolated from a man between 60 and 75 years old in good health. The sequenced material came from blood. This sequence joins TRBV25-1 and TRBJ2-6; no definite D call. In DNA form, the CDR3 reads TGTGCCAGCAGTGGGGCTGGGGCCAACGTCCTGACTTTC. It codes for CASSGAGANVLTF.